This TCR beta chain comes out of a study of T cell responses to AZD1222 COVID-19 vaccine. Using immunoSEQ multiplex PCR, the repertoire was profiled, and TCRdb retains in-frame clones only, with some absent. The data show some 96,000 clones, 85% to 90% seen once. This CDR3 has 16 residues. The V end was cut by 4 bases, the J end by 0 bases, with 13 bases between. Germline V gene sequence: CDR1 LGHNA, CDR2 YNFKEQ. About this clone itself: The antigen remains unidentified.

Study-wide findings and caveats: Donors in the cohort were predominantly white British and more often female, and clonal diversity was possibly underestimated. Across the whole spike, CD4 TCRs peaked at regions 160-218 and 743-854.

The TCR originated in an adult in good health. The chain uses TRBV4-2 and TRBJ2-1, with unresolved D. The sequences come from peripheral blood, collected on day 0 of AZD1222 vaccination. The CDR3 region has the DNA TGTGCCAGCAGCCCAAGAGACACAAGCTCCTACAATGAGCAGTTCTTC. Protein: CASSPRDTSSYNEQFF.